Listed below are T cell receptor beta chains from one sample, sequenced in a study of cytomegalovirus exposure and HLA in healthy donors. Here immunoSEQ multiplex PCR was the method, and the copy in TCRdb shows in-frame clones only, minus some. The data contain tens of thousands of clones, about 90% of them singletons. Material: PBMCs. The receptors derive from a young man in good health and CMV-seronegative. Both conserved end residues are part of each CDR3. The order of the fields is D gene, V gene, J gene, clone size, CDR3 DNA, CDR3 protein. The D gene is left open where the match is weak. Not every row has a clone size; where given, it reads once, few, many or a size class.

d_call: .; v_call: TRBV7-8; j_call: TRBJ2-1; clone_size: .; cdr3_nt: TGTGCCAGCAGCGCCGCTAGCGCCCCCACCTCCGAGCAGTTCTTC; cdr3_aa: CASSAASAPTSEQFF
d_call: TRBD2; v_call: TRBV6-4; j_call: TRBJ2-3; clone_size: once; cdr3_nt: TGTGCCAGCAGTGACTCAAAGGGAGGGACGCAGTATTTT; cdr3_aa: CASSDSKGGTQYF
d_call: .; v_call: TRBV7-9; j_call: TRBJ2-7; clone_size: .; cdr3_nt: TGTGCCAGCAGCTTAGCCCAGGCGCGGGTCGAGCAGTACTTC; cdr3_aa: CASSLAQARVEQYF
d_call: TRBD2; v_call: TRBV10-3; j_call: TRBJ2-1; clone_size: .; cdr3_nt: TGTGCCATCAGGAAGACTAGCGGCCAGTCGAATGAGCAGTTCTTC; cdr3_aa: CAIRKTSGQSNEQFF
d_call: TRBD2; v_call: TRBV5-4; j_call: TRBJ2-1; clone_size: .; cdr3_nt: TGTGCCAGCAGCGCCGGGACTAGCGTCTACAATGAGCAGTTCTTC; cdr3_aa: CASSAGTSVYNEQFF
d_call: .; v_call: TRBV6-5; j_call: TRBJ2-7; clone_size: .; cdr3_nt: TGTGCCAGTGGGGTGGGAGCCTCCTACGAGCAGTACTTC; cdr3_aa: CASGVGASYEQYF
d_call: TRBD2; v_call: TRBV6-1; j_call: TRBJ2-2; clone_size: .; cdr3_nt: TGTGCCAGCAGTGTGGGGACTAGCGGAACCGGGGAGCTGTTTTTT; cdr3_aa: CASSVGTSGTGELFF
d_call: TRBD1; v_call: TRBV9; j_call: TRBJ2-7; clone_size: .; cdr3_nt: TGTGCCAGCAGCGGGGAAGGGGACAGGGGCGACGAGCAGTACTTC; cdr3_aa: CASSGEGDRGDEQYF
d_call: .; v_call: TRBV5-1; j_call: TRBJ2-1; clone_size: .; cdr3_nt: TGCGCCAGCAGCTTGGCCGGCCTAGACAATGAGCAGTTCTTC; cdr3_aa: CASSLAGLDNEQFF
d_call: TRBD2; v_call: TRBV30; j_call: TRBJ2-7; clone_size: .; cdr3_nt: TGTGCCTGGAGGACGGGACTAGCTGGCCACGAGCAGTACTTC; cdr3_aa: CAWRTGLAGHEQYF
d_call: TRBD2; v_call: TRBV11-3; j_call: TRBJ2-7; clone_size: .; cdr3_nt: TGTGCCAGCAGCTTATCGGGGGGCTCCTACGAGCAGTACTTC; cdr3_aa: CASSLSGGSYEQYF